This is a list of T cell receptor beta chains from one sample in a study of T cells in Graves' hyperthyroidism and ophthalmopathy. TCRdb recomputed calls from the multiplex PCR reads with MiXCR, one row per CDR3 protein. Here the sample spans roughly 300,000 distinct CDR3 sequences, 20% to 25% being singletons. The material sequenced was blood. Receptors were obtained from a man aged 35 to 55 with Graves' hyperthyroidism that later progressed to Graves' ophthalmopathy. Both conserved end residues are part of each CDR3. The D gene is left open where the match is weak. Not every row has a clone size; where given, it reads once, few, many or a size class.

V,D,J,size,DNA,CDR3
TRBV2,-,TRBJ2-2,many,TGTGCCAGCACCCAAAGAATAGCGGCGTACACCGGGGAGCTGTTTTTT,CASTQRIAAYTGELFF
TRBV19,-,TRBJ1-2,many,TGTGCCAGTAGTCCCGGGGACGGCTATGGCTACACCTTC,CASSPGDGYGYTF
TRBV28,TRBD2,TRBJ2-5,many,TGTGCCAGCAGCCGCCAACTAGCGGGCACCGAGACCCAGTACTTC,CASSRQLAGTETQYF
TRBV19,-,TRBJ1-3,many,TGTGCCAGTTGCCCACGAGTTCCTGGAAACACCATATATTTT,CASCPRVPGNTIYF
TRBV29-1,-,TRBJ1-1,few,TGCAGCGTTGAACGAAGGGGACCGGGCACTGAAGCTTTCTTT,CSVERRGPGTEAFF
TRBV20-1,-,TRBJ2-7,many,TGCAGTGCTAGAGCTCTCTACGAGCAGTACTTC,CSARALYEQYF
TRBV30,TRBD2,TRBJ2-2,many,TGTGCCTGGCCAGGGACTAGAAACACCGGGGAGCTGTTTTTT,CAWPGTRNTGELFF
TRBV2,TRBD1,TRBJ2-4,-,TGTGCCAGCCGGCAGGGGACAGGGAAGAACATTCAGTACTTC,CASRQGTGKNIQYF
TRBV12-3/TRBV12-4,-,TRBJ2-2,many,TGTGCCAGCAGTAATAGCGGATACACCGGGGAGCTGTTTTTT,CASSNSGYTGELFF
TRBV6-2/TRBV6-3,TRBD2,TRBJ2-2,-,TGTGCCAGCAGTTACCTATTGGAGCGGGGCGCTACCGGGGAGCTGTTTTTT,CASSYLLERGATGELFF
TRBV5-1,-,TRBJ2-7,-,TGCGCCAGCAGCTTGAATCCAGGTGTTGAGCAGTACTTC,CASSLNPGVEQYF
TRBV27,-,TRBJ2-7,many,TGTGCCAGCAGTTGGGAGCCCTACTACGAGCAGTACTTC,CASSWEPYYEQYF
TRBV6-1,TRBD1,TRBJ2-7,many,TGTGCCAGCAGTGGGGACAGGCAGACTCCCTACGAGCAGTACTTC,CASSGDRQTPYEQYF
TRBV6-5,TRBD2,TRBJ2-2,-,TGTGCCGGCAGTTACTCAGCGGGAGGGAACACCGGGGAGCTGTTTTTT,CAGSYSAGGNTGELFF
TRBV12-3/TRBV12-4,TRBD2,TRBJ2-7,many,TGTGCCAGCAGTCCGGGACTAGCGGACCTCTACGAGCAGTACTTC,CASSPGLADLYEQYF
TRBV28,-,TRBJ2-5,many,TGTGCCAGCAGTCCACGCGGTCTCTCAAAAGAGACCCAGTACTTC,CASSPRGLSKETQYF
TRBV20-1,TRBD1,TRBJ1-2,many,TGCAGTGCTAATAGACAGGGAGAGGTGAATGGCTACACCTTC,CSANRQGEVNGYTF
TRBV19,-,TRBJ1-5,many,TGTGCCAGTAGTATAGATCGGGTAGGGCAGCCCCAGCATTTT,CASSIDRVGQPQHF
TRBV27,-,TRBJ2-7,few,TGTGCCAGCAGGGAAGCGGGTACCTACGAGCAGTACTTC,CASREAGTYEQYF
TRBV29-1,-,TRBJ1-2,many,TGCAGCACTTCAAAAGAGGTCGGCTATGGCTACACCTTC,CSTSKEVGYGYTF
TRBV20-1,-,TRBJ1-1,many,TGCAGTGCTAGGCCCGCAGAGGGTTTGACTGAAGCTTTCTTT,CSARPAEGLTEAFF
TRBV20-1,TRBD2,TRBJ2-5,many,TGCAGTGCCAGCGGGGGAGTGTACCAAGAGACCCAGTACTTC,CSASGGVYQETQYF
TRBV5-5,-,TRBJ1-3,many,TGTGCCAGCAGCTTGGACGGAGACTCTGGAAACACCATATATTTT,CASSLDGDSGNTIYF
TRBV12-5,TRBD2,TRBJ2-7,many,TGTGCTAGTGGGCCCGGACTAGCGGGAGGGCTTGAGCAGTACTTC,CASGPGLAGGLEQYF
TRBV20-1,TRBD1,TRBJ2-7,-,TGCAGTGCTAGAGGAAACCAGGGGGCTGGGGAGCAGTACTTC,CSARGNQGAGEQYF
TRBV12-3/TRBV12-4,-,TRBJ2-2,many,TGTGGCCTAAGGGCGGGGAACACCGGGGAGCTGTTTTTT,CGLRAGNTGELFF
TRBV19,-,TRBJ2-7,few,TGTGCCAGTAGTCCCCGGGCACTGGCCGAGCAGTACTTC,CASSPRALAEQYF
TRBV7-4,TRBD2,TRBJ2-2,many,TGTGCCAGCAGCACTGTAATCGGACTAGCGGGGTTGGCGAACACCGGGGAGCTGTTTTTT,CASSTVIGLAGLANTGELFF
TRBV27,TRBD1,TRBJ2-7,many,TGTGCCAGCAGACCGGGACAGGGGTCCTACGAGCAGTACTTC,CASRPGQGSYEQYF
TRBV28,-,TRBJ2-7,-,TGTGCCAGCACCCAGAGGGGGAGGGCTTCCTACGAGCAGTACTTC,CASTQRGRASYEQYF
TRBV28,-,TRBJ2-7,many,TGTGCCAGCAGTTTGTCAGGTACGAGGGCCTACGAGCAGTACTTC,CASSLSGTRAYEQYF
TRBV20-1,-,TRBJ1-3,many,TGCAGTGCCCGAAGCTCTACATCTGGAAACACCATATATTTT,CSARSSTSGNTIYF
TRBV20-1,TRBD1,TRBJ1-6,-,TGCAGTGCTAGGAGAGGTATCGGGACAGGAGATAATTCACCCCTCCACTTT,CSARRGIGTGDNSPLHF
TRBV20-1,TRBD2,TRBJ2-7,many,TGCAGTGCTAGAGAAGCGGGAGCTGACGAGCAGTACTTC,CSAREAGADEQYF
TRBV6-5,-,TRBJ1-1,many,TGTGCCAGCAGTTACTGGGGAGAAGCTTTCTTT,CASSYWGEAFF